This entry lists 10 T cell receptor beta chains sequenced from one sample in a study of blood T cell repertoires in COVID-19. Produced via immunoSEQ multiplex PCR; TCRdb's table is partial and in-frame only. The table has roughly 130,000 clones, around 90% seen once. The sequencing sample was made of peripheral blood. Receptor source: a man aged 50 to 60 with active COVID-19.

The J gene is TRBJ2-4, the V gene TRBV12-1; the table's D call, TRBD2, was not checked against the DNA. TRBV12-1 is recorded as a pseudogene. The CDR3 contains 23 residues. The CDR3 is CASSKPGLAGGPYWILAKNIQYF. The CDR3 nucleotides read TGTGCCAGCAGTAAACCGGGACTAGCGGGAGGGCCGTATTGGATTTTAGCCAAAAACATTCAGTACTTC.

The V call is TRBV9, the J call TRBJ2-3; TRBD1 is a possible D gene (6 bases). This CDR3 spans 15 amino acids. CDR1 and CDR2 from the germline V gene are SGDLS and YYNGEE. V dropped 5 bases and J dropped 0 bases, with 13 bases sitting between them. CDR3 nucleotide sequence: TGTGCCAGCAGTGCCCGACAGGTTAGCACAGATACGCAGTATTTT. Its protein product is CASSARQVSTDTQYF.

This clone occurred a few times. This sequence joins TRBV15 and TRBJ1-1, with a weak D call TRBD1 (6 bases). Trimming stripped 3 bases from V and 1 base from J, with 9 bases between. CDR3 length: 14 residues. Germline lookup yields CDR1 LNHNV and CDR2 YYDKDF (reference sequence). CDR3 region: CATSSRQANTEAFF. The CDR3 DNA reads as TGTGCCACCAGCAGCAGACAGGCGAACACTGAAGCTTTCTTT.

This chain links TRBV7-8 with TRBJ1-4, with TRBD1 as a possible D gene (6 bases). The germline V and J ends were trimmed by 6 bases and 5 bases, with 13 bases remaining between them. Germline CDR1 SGHVS, CDR2 FQNEAQ. CDR3 length: 14 residues. The CDR3 bases are TGTGCCAGCAGTCTCGACAGGTTAAATGAAAAACTGTTTTTT. Translation: CASSLDRLNEKLFF.

The chain carries TRBV5-1 and TRBJ1-1; D unclear. CDR3 size: 15 residues. Germline values: CDR1 SGHRS, CDR2 YFSETQ. V lost 0 bases, J lost 0 bases, and 9 bases lay in between. The CDR3 sequence is CASSLARGLNTEAFF. Written as DNA, the CDR3 is TGCGCCAGCAGCTTGGCTCGGGGATTGAACACTGAAGCTTTCTTT.

The chain carries TRBV5-1 and TRBJ2-3, with a weak D call TRBD1 (6 bases). This CDR3 is 14 amino acids long. Germline CDR1 SGHRS, CDR2 YFSETQ. Deletions cut 1 base from V and 6 bases from J, with 12 bases between. CDR3 nucleotides: TGCGCCAGCAGCTTGTTGGGGGCGAGGGATACGCAGTATTTT. It encodes CASSLLGARDTQYF.

This clone came up once. Here the CDR3 reads CASSKAGQGLTGELFF. In DNA, the CDR3 is TGTGCCAGCAGCAAAGCGGGACAGGGCCTAACCGGGGAGCTGTTTTTT. The chain combines TRBV21-1 with TRBJ2-2; the table's D gene call, TRBD1, was not cross checked with the DNA. TRBV21-1 is annotated as a pseudogene. This CDR3 comprises 16 residues.

This clone appeared once. CDR3 sequence (DNA): TGCGCCAGCAGCCCCACAGGGGGCGCTGGCTACACCTTC. Its translation: CASSPTGGAGYTF. The V and J genes are TRBV4-1 and TRBJ1-2; the match to TRBD1 covers 9 bases. Germline V gene sequence: CDR1 MGHRA, CDR2 YSYEKL. V was clipped by 4 bases and J by 7 bases; unmatched bases: 4. The CDR3 loop spans 13 amino acids.

This sequence joins TRBV11-2 and TRBJ1-2; 9 bases fit TRBD1. V shed 4 bases and J 8 bases; nucleotides not matched to a gene: 5. This CDR3 spans 13 amino acids. The germline CDR1 and CDR2 sequences are SGHAT and FQNNGV. The CDR3 spells CASSWDRERGYTF. CDR3 bases: TGTGCCAGCAGCTGGGACAGGGAGAGGGGCTACACCTTC.

The V gene is TRBV7-9, the J gene TRBJ2-5; TRBD2 might be the D (6 bases). CDR3 length equals 15 residues. V was shortened by 1 base and J by 1 base, with 10 bases between the two germline ends. Germline V gives CDR1 SEHNR, CDR2 FQNEAQ (reference sequence). CDR3 loop: CASSLGEAGQETQYF. The CDR3 nucleotides are TGTGCCAGCAGCTTAGGGGAAGCGGGCCAAGAGACCCAGTACTTC.